This passage covers 8 T cell receptor beta chains from one sample sequenced in a study of cytomegalovirus exposure and HLA in healthy donors. Sequenced by immunoSEQ multiplex PCR; TCRdb stores in-frame clones only, minus some. This sample yields roughly 60,000 clones, of which 90% to 96% are seen a single time; roughly 0.98% belongs to the top ten. The specimen was PBMCs. These receptors were collected from a man younger than 30 in good health and CMV-seronegative.

The rearrangement uses TRBV2 and TRBJ1-5; 8 positions agree with TRBD1. Germline-derived CDR1 and CDR2 are SNHLY and FYNNEI. V was pared by 6 bases and J by 0 bases, with 10 bases of the junction left unmatched. The CDR3 has 17 residues. CDR3 sequence (DNA): TGTGCCAGCAGGCCCGGACAGGGCATCCTTAGCAATCAGCCCCAGCATTTT. This encodes CASRPGQGILSNQPQHF.

J is TRBJ1-2 and V is TRBV10-3, with TRBD1 as a possible D gene (6 bases). From germline, CDR1 is ENHRY and CDR2 SYGVKD. The length of the CDR3 is 15 residues. Trimming cost V 0 bases and J 4 bases, with 12 bases left between them. CDR3 in amino acids: CAISESTGSIYGYTF. The CDR3, as DNA: TGTGCCATCAGTGAGTCCACAGGGAGTATCTATGGCTACACCTTC.

The genes are TRBV6-1 and TRBJ1-5, with 7 nucleotides matching TRBD1. The V gene end was trimmed by 4 bases and the J gene end by 10 bases; junction bases not matched to a gene: 4. Germline-derived CDR1 and CDR2 are MNHNS and SASEGT. The CDR3 runs 12 residues. As DNA, the CDR3 is TGTGCCAGCAGTGGAGGGGGCCGACCCCAGCATTTT. As protein: CASSGGGRPQHF.

The chain links TRBV28 to TRBJ2-5; D ambiguous. The germline V and J ends were trimmed by 8 bases and 2 bases, with 27 bases remaining between them. CDR1 MDHEN and CDR2 SYDVKM come from the germline V gene. The CDR3 length is 18 residues. DNA for the CDR3: TGTGCCAGCTACAGCTTTGGGCCTAAGTCTGTTCTTCAAGAGACCCAGTACTTC. It is translated as CASYSFGPKSVLQETQYF. The complete variable domain, with remaining parts taken from reference TRBV28 and TRBJ2-5, reads DVKVTQSSRYLVKRTGEKVFLECVQDMDHENMFWYRQDPGLGLRLIYFSYDVKMKEKGDIPEGYSVSREKKERFSLILESASTNQTSMYLCASYSFGPKSVLQETQYFGPGTRLLVL.

The CDR3 is CASSYSGDYEQYF. The CDR3 DNA follows: TGTGCCAGCAGTTACTCAGGGGACTACGAGCAGTACTTC. V usage is TRBV6-6 and J usage is TRBJ2-7, with a possible D match to TRBD1 (5 bases). Germline V gene data show CDR1 as MNHNY and CDR2 as SVGAGI (reference sequence). The V end lost 0 bases, the J end lost 3 bases, and 6 bases lay between the germline ends. This CDR3 contains 13 residues.

This clone showed up just once. The rearrangement links TRBV7-2 to TRBJ2-3; D unclear. V was clipped by 5 bases and J by 4 bases, with 10 bases between them. The V gene's germline CDR1 is SGHTA and CDR2 FQGNSA. CDR3 length equals 13 residues. This CDR3 reads CASSPISPDTQYF. CDR3 bases: TGTGCCAGCAGCCCCATTTCCCCAGATACGCAGTATTTT. Full variable domain (rest looked up from reference TRBV7-2 and TRBJ2-3): GAGVSQSPSNKVTEKGKDVELRCDPISGHTALYWYRQSLGQGLEFLIYFQGNSAPDKSGLPSDRFSAERTGGSVSTLTIQRTQQEDSAVYLCASSPISPDTQYFGPGTRLTVL.

V and J are TRBV6-6 and TRBJ2-7, with D possibly TRBD1 on 6 matching bases. This CDR3 is built from 16 residues. In germline, CDR1 is MNHNY, CDR2 SVGAGI (reference sequence). The V end was cut by 5 bases, the J end by 0 bases, with 17 bases between. CDR3 residues: CASSNLYDRSSYEQYF. In DNA, the CDR3 is TGTGCCAGCAGTAACCTCTATGACAGGAGCTCCTACGAGCAGTACTTC.

The genes are TRBV5-1 and TRBJ2-7; TRBD2 agrees at 8 bases. CDR3 length: 16 residues. With 0 bases clipped from V and 7 bases from J, the junction kept 12 bases outside the gene matches. Germline CDR1 reads SGHRS; CDR2 reads YFSETQ. The CDR3 coding sequence is TGCGCCAGCAGCTTGGGGTCCCGACTAGCGATGGAAGAGCAGTACTTC. The encoded protein is CASSLGSRLAMEEQYF.